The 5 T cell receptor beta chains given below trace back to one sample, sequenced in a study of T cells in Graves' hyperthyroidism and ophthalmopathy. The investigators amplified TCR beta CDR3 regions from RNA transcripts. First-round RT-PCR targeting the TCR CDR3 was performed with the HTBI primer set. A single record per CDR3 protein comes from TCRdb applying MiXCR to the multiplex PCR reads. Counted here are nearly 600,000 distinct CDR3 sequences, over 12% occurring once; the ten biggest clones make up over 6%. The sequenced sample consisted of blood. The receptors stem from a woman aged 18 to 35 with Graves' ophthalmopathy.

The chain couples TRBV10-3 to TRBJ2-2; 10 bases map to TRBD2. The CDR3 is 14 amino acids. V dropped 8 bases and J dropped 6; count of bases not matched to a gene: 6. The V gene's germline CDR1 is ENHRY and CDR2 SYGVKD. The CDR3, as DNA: TGTGCCATCGGTCTAGCGGGAGTTTCCGGGGAGCTGTTTTTT. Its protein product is CAIGLAGVSGELFF.

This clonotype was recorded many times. CDR3 nucleotide sequence: TGTGCCAGCAGTCTACGACAGGGAGGGGGGACCCAGTACTTC. This sequence encodes CASSLRQGGGTQYF. This chain uses TRBV27 with TRBJ2-5, with D perhaps TRBD1 or TRBD2 (7 bases each). Trimming stripped 5 bases from V and 7 bases from J, with 17 bases between. Germline CDR1 MNHEY, CDR2 SMNVEV (reference sequence). The CDR3 is 14 amino acids.

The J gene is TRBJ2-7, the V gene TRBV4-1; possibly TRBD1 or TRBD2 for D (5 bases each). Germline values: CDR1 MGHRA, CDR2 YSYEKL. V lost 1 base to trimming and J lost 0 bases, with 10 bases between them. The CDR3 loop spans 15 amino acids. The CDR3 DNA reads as TGCGCCAGCAGCCAAGTGATGGGACCCTCCTACGAGCAGTACTTC. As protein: CASSQVMGPSYEQYF.

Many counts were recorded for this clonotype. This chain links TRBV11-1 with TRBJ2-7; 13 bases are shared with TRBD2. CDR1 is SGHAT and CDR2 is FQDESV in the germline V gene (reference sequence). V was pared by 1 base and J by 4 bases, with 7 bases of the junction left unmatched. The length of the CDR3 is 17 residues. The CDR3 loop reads CASSLDGPGLAGYEQYF. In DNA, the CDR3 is TGTGCCAGCAGCTTAGACGGACCGGGACTAGCGGGATACGAGCAGTACTTC.

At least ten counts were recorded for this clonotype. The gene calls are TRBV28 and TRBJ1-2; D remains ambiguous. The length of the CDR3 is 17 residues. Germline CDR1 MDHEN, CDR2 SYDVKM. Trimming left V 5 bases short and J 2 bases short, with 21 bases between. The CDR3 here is CASSPTRRRGVNYGYTF. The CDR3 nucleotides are TGTGCCAGCAGTCCAACCCGACGGAGAGGCGTAAACTATGGCTACACCTTC.